Listed here is a single T cell receptor (beta chain). This clonotype was detected only a few times. The target of this receptor is not known. A read error may produce the germline difference seen at one junction end. Library generation was performed with 5' RACE. Reads for this sample came from an Illumina HiSeq 2500. The second PCR ran for about 6 to 11 cycles and used a J-beta primer mix along with a sample-barcoded 5' primer. Each TCR beta cDNA molecule received a unique molecular identifier from a template-switch 5' adaptor carrying 12 random nucleotides. At least 2.5 million CDR3-containing paired-end reads were obtained from each sample. The Mint cDNA synthesis kit, primed by a TRBC-specific oligonucleotide, was used to synthesize first-strand cDNA from all RNA. After uracil-DNA glycosylase treatment, a first 18-cycle PCR used universal primers M1SS and BC2_uni_R on all cDNA. On the authors' methods: Each sample was normalized by randomly selecting 1 million high-quality reads, each carrying a distinct molecular identifier. Reads with shared molecular identifiers were discarded instead of being binned into consensus sequences. MiTCR, with a Q25 quality threshold and the strictest error-elimination algorithm, was used for CDR3 identification, clonotype clustering and error correction. A nonparametric unseen species model with Euler transformation was used to estimate lower-bound total TCR beta diversity. TCRdb itself trimmed the public reads at Q25 with fastp, ran MiXCR and retained productive beta chains. One record per CDR3 amino acid sequence lists the most common genes and DNA. The authors' filters were not applied to this entry. Here the sample has some 1,000,000 distinct CDR3 sequences; roughly a quarter occur a single time. The ten largest make up 0.65% to 0.75% of the sample.

The sample comes from a study of blood T cells in healthy people across ages (dated by TCRdb to between 2014 and 2016). The study in broad terms: Template switching captured roughly one uniquely barcoded TCR beta cDNA molecule per two T cells in model experiments. The donors were split into four age groups: young (average 16 years), middle-aged (39), aged (roughly 60) and long-lived (roughly 88). The study measured age-related changes in TCR beta repertoire diversity using deep sequencing normalized with unique cDNA molecular identifiers. Using the same blood draw, the study looked at two additional independent replicas of 1 million unique cDNA reads for two donors, one aged 18 to 30 and the other aged 80 or older. On the study overall, not on this receptor specifically: Because donor CMV infection status was unknown, age-related changes in expanded clonotypes were potentially confounded. Observed TCR beta diversity per million T cells fell roughly linearly with age, and a significant reduction was already apparent by age roughly 40. Conclusive comparison of naive and antigen-experienced compartments was prevented by the profiling of bulk unsorted PBMCs. A strong correlation was found between observed TCR beta diversity and the percentage of naive T cells measured by flow cytometry. Estimates of total diversity based on one million sequenced T cells were considered lower bounds and underestimates. Compared with the aged group, the long-lived group had more naive CD4+ T cells, fewer expanded clones and increased TCR diversity, a pattern suggesting age selection.

Donors were 30 to 45 systemically healthy Caucasian individuals from Russia aged roughly 6 to 90 years. Each donor gave approximately 10 milliliters of peripheral blood, collected into EDTA-treated Vacutainer tubes. Ficoll-Paque density-gradient centrifugation was used to isolate PBMCs, with at least 6.5 million obtained per sample. Total RNA, at least 6 micrograms per sample, was extracted from PBMCs with Trizol reagent. The percentages of naive CD45RAhigh/CD27high T cells were determined by flow cytometry on a PBMC aliquot from every donor. CDR1 and CDR2 are drawn from the germline V gene: SGHTA, FQGNSA. The CDR3 runs 14 residues from the cysteine to the phenylalanine. Of the read, only the CDR3 DNA is kept; its 42 bases are in frame from base 1. This sample also appeared in a second study, on T cells of mothers and their children. As noted in the second study: Donors were nine systemically healthy Caucasian individuals: three mothers and their six children. cDNA synthesis used all of the extracted RNA, with 1.5 ug of RNA in each 15 ul reaction. In the second PCR, the M1S primer added sample barcodes and 2-4 random nucleotides. Over 9.5 million TCR beta CDR3 reads were obtained for each mother, and around 2.7 million reads were obtained for each child. Thymic selection similarly shapes TCR recombination output in related and unrelated pairs, with minor effect from inherited differences. Normalized repertoire overlap was always found to be slightly, but never significantly, higher in related mother-child pairs than in unrelated mother-child pairs. No persistent microchimeric T cell clones were found, with a detection sensitivity of 85 to 100 clones per million clonotypes. The study used deep NGS to compare TCR beta repertoires of mothers and children, seeking features distinguishing related mother-child pairs from unrelated individuals. On average, the children were approximately 11 +/- 4 years old, while the mothers were 40 +/- 4 years old. Libraries were sequenced on Illumina HiSeq 2000 with 100+100 nt paired-end reads after adapter ligation with NEBNext reagents. To prevent cross-contamination, the mother and child libraries were prepared one month apart and sequenced in separate runs. For each donor, between about 450,000 and 2,300,000 distinct TCR beta clonotypes were identified. Naive TCR beta clonotypes were estimated from low-frequency clonotypes matched to each donor's FACS-determined naive share, without sorting.

Sequenced sample: blood. This receptor was obtained from a girl aged 2 to 9 in good health. The chain joins TRBV7-2 to TRBJ2-1; a confident D gene designation cannot be given. The DNA is as follows: TGTGCCAGCAGCTTTAAGAGGTCCTACGATGAGCAGTTCTTC. Its protein product is CASSFKRSYDEQFF.